The present T cell receptor beta chain was sequenced within a study of OX40 agonist ivuxolimab in advanced cancers. In the study overall: Each patient was given ivuxolimab into a vein every 2 weeks, at 0.01 to 10 mg/kg. Study-wide findings and caveats: CD4+ T cells averaged fewer expanded clones than CD8+ T cells.

This CDR3 has 15 amino acids. V was pared by 8 bases and J by 0 bases, with 16 bases between. The germline V gene encodes CDR1 MNHEY and CDR2 SMNVEV (reference sequence). As concerns this clone: The antigen remains undetermined.

TCRdb's table, derived via immunoSEQ multiplex PCR, lists solely in-frame clones and lacks some. The sample consists of more than 80,000 clones, approximately 90% of them appearing once. The material was CD4+ or CD8+ T cells sorted from blood, obtained in a trial of the OX40 agonist ivuxolimab. The chain joins TRBV27 to TRBJ1-1; D is uncertain. The receptor's source is an adult with an advanced solid tumor such as melanoma, head and neck, liver or kidney cancer. The CDR3 DNA sequence: TGTGCCAGCGGCTTGGACGCGAACATGAACACTGAAGCTTTCTTT. Encoded protein: CASGLDANMNTEAFF.